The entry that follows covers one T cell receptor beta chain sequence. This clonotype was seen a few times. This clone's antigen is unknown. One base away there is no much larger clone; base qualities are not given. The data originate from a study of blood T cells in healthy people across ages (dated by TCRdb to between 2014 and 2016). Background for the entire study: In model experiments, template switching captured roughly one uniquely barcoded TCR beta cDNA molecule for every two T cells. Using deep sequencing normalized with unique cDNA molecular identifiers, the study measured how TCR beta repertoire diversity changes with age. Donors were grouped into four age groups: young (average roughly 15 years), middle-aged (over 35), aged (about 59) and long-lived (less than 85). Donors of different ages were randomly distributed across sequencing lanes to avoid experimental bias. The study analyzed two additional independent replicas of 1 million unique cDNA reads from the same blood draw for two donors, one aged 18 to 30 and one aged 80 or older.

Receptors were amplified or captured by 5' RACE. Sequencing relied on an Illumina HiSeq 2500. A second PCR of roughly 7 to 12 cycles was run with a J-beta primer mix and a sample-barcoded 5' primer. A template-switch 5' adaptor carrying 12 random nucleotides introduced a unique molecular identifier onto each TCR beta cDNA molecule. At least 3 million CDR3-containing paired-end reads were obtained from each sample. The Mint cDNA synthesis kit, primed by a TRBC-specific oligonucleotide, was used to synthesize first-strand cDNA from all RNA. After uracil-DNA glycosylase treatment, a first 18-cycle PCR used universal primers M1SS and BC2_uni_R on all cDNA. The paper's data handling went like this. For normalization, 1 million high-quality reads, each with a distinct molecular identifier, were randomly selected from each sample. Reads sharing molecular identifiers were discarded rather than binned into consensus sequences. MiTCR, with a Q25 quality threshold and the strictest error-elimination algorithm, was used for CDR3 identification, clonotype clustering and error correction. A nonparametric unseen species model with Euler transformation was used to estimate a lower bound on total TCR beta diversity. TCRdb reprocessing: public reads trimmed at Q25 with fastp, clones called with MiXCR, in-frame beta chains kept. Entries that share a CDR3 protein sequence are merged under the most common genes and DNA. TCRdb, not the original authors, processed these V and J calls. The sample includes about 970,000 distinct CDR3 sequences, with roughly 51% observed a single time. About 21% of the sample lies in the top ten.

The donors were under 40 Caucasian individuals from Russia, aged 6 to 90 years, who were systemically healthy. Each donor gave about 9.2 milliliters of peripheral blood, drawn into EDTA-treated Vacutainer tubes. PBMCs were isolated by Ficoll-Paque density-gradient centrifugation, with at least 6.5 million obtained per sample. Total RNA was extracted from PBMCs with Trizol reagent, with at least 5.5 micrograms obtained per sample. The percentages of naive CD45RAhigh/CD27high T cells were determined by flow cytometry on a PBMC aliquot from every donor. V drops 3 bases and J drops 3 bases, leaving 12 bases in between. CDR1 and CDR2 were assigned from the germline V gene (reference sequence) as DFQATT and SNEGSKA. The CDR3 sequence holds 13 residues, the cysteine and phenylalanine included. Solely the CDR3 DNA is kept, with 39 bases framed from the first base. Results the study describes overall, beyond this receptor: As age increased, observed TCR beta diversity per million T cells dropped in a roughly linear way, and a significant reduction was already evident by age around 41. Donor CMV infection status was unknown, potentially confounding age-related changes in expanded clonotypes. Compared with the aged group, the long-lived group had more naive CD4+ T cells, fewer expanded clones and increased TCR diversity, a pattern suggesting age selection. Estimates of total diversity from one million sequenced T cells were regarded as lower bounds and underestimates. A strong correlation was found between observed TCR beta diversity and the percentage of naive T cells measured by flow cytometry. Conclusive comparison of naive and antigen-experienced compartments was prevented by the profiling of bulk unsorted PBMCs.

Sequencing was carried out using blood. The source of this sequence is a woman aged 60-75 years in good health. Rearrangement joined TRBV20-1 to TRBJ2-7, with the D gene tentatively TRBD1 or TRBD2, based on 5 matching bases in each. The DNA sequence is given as TGCAGTGCTAGCCGGGACCATGGCTACGAGCAGTACTTC. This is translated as CSASRDHGYEQYF.